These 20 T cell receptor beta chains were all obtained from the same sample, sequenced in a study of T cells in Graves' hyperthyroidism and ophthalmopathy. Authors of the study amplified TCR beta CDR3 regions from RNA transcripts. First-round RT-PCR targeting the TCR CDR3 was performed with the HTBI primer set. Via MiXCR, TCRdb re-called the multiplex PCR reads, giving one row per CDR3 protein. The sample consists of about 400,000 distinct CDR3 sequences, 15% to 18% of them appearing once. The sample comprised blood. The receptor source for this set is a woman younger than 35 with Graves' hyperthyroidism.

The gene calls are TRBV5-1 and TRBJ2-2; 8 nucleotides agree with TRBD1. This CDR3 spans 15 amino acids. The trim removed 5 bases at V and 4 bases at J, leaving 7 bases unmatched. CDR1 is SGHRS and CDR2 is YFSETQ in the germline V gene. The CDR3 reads CASRRTGRSTGELFF. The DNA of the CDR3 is TGCGCCAGCAGAAGGACAGGGCGGAGCACCGGGGAGCTGTTTTTT.

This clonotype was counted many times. The CDR3 reads CASSRRGLASYTDTQYF. The CDR3 DNA reads TGTGCCAGCAGTCGGCGGGGACTAGCGAGTTACACAGATACGCAGTATTTT. The chain carries TRBV6-1 and TRBJ2-3, with TRBD2 identical over 10 bases. V lost 5 bases and J lost 2; bases outside the gene matches: 10. Per germline, CDR1 MNHNS and CDR2 SASEGT. CDR3 length equals 17 residues.

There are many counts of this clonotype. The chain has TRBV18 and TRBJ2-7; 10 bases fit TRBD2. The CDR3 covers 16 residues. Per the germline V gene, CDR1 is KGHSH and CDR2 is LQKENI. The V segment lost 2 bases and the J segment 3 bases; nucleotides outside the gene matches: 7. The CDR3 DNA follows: TGTGCCAGCTCACCAATCAGCGGGGGGGCGAGCTACGAGCAGTACTTC. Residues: CASSPISGGASYEQYF.

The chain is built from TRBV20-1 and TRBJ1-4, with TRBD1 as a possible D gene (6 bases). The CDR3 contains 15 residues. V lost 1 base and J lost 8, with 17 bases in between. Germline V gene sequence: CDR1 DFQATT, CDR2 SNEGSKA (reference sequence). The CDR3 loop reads CSARGFRGGKEKLFF. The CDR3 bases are TGCAGTGCTAGAGGCTTCAGGGGAGGGAAGGAAAAACTGTTTTTT.

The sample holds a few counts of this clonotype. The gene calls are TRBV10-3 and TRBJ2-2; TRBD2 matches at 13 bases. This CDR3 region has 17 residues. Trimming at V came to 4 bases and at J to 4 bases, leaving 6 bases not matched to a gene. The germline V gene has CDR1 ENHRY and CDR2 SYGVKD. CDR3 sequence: CAISVTSGGASTGELFF. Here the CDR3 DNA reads TGTGCCATCAGTGTTACTAGCGGGGGGGCGAGCACCGGGGAGCTGTTTTTT.

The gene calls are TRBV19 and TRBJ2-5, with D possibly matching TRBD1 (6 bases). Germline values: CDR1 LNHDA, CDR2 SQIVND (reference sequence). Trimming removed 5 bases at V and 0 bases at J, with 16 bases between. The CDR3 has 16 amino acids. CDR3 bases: TGTGCCAGTAGTCCCGCTCCTGGGGGCTACCAAGAGACCCAGTACTTC. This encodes CASSPAPGGYQETQYF.

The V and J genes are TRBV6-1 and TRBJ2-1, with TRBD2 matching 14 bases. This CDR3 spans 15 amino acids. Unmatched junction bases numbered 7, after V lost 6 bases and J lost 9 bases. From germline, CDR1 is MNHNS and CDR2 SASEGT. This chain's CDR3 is CASRGTSGSNSEQFF. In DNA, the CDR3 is TGTGCCAGCAGGGGGACTAGCGGGAGCAACAGTGAGCAGTTCTTC.

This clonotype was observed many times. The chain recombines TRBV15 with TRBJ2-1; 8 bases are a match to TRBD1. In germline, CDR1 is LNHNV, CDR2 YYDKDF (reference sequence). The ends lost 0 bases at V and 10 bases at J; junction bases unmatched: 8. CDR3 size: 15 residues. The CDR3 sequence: CATSREAGGSGEQFF. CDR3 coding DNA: TGTGCCACCAGCAGAGAAGCAGGGGGCTCGGGGGAGCAGTTCTTC.

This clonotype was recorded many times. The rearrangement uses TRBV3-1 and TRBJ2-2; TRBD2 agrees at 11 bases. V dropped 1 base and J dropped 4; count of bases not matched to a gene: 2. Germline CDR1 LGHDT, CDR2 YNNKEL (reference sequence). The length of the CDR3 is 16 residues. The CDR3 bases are TGTGCCAGCAGCCAAGGACTAGCGGGGACCACCGGGGAGCTGTTTTTT. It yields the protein CASSQGLAGTTGELFF.

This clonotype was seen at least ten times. CDR3 DNA sequence: TGTGCCAGCAGCCAATTTGGGCCGAACACTGAAGCTTTCTTT. Its protein product is CASSQFGPNTEAFF. This chain joins TRBV3-1 and TRBJ1-1; D call uncertain. Germline values: CDR1 LGHDT, CDR2 YNNKEL (reference sequence). CDR3 length: 14 residues. The V end was cut by 2 bases, the J end by 1 base, with 8 bases between.

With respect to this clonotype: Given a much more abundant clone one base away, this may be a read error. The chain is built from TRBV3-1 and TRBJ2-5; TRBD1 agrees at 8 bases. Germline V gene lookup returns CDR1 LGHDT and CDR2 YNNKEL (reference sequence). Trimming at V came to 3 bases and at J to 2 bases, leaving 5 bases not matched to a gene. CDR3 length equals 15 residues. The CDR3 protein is CASSHVGTGQETQYF. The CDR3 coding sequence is TGTGCCAGCAGCCATGTCGGGACAGGTCAAGAGACCCAGTACTTC.

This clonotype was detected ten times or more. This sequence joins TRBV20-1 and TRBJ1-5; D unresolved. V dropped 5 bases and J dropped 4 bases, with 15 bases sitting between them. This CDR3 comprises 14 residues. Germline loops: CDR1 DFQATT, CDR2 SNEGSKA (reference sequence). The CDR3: CSAQDSPNNQPQHF. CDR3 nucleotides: TGCAGTGCTCAGGACTCCCCTAATAATCAGCCCCAGCATTTT.

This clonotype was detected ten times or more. The CDR3 region is CASSTEQGPYEQYF. In DNA, the CDR3 is TGCGCCAGCAGCACGGAACAGGGTCCCTACGAGCAGTACTTC. The gene calls are TRBV5-1 and TRBJ2-7; a possible D gene is TRBD1 (6 bases). This CDR3 spans 14 amino acids. The ends were cut back, 4 bases at V and 2 bases at J, with 13 bases in the middle. The germline CDR1 and CDR2 sequences are SGHRS and YFSETQ. Full variable domain (outside the CDR3, taken from reference TRBV5-1 and TRBJ2-7): KAGVTQTPRYLIKTRGQQVTLSCSPISGHRSVSWYQQTPGQGLQFLFEYFSETQRNKGNFPGRFSGRQFSNSRSEMNVSTLELGDSALYLCASSTEQGPYEQYFGPGTRLTVT.

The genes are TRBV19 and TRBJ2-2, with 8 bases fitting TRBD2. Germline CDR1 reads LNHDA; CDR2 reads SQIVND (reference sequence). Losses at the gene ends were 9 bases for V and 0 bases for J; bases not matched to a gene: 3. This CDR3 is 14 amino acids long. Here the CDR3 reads CASKTSANTGELFF. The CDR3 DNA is TGTGCCAGCAAGACTAGCGCGAACACCGGGGAGCTGTTTTTT.

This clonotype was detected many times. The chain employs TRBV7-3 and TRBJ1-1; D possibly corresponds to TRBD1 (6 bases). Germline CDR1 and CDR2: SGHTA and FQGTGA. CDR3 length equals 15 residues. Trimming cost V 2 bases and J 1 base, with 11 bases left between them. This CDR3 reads CASSLRGQPNTEAFF. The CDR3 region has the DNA TGTGCCAGCAGCTTACGGGGACAACCGAACACTGAAGCTTTCTTT.

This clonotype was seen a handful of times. The DNA for the CDR3 is TGTGCCAGTACTCTCCCGGGGGGTCGGGGGCCCACTGAAGCTTTCTTT. It is translated as CASTLPGGRGPTEAFF. This chain links TRBV19 with TRBJ1-1; TRBD1 is a possible D gene (6 bases). CDR3 length: 16 residues. V lost 7 bases and J 4 bases, leaving 22 bases between the germline ends. CDR1 is LNHDA, CDR2 SQIVND, per germline (reference sequence).

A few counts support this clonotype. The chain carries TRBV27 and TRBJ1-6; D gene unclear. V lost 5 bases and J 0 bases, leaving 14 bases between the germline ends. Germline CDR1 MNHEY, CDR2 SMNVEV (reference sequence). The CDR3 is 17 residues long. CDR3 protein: CASSPQTKPSYNSPLHF. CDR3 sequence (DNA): TGTGCCAGCAGTCCCCAAACAAAGCCCTCCTATAATTCACCCCTCCACTTT.

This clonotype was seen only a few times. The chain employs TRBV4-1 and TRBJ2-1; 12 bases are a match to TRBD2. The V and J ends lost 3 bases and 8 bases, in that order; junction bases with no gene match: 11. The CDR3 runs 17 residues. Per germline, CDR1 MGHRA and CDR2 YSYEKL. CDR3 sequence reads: CASSQGLAGGPKDEQFF. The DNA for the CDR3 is TGCGCCAGCAGCCAGGGGCTAGCGGGGGGGCCTAAGGATGAGCAGTTCTTC.

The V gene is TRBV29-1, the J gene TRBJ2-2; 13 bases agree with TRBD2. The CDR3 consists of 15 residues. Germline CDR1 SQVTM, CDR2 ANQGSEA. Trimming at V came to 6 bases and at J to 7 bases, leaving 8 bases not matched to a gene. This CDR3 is CSVQRTSGGGGELFF. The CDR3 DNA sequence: TGCAGCGTCCAACGGACTAGCGGGGGTGGCGGGGAGCTGTTTTTT.

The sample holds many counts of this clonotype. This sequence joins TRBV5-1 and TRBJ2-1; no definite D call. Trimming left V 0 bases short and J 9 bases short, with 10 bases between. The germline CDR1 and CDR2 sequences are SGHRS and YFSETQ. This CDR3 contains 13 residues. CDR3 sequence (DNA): TGCGCCAGCAGCTTGGAGTCGGTAGCTGAGCAGTTCTTC. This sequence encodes CASSLESVAEQFF. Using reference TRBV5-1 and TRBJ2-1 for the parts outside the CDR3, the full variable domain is KAGVTQTPRYLIKTRGQQVTLSCSPISGHRSVSWYQQTPGQGLQFLFEYFSETQRNKGNFPGRFSGRQFSNSRSEMNVSTLELGDSALYLCASSLESVAEQFFGPGTRLTVL.